This entry lists 18 T cell receptor beta chains sequenced from one sample in a study of T cell responses to AZD1222 COVID-19 vaccine. Clones were read by immunoSEQ multiplex PCR, and TCRdb kept only the in-frame ones, dropping some. The table has around 130,000 clones, over 85% seen once. This material consisted of peripheral blood, taken on day 0 of AZD1222 vaccination. Receptor source: an adult in good health.

The V call is TRBV19, the J call TRBJ1-5; D is unresolved. The germline V gene encodes CDR1 LNHDA and CDR2 SQIVND (reference sequence). Trimming shortened V by 7 bases and J by 2 bases, and 15 bases separated the two germline ends. The CDR3 consists of 15 residues. In DNA form, the CDR3 reads TGTGCCAGTATAAGGTCTCCAAACGGCAATCAGCCCCAGCATTTT. Amino acids: CASIRSPNGNQPQHF. Combining the CDR3 with reference TRBV19 and TRBJ1-5 gives the whole variable domain DGGITQSPKYLFRKEGQNVTLSCEQNLNHDAMYWYRQDPGQGLRLIYYSQIVNDFQKGDIAEGYSVSREKKESFPLTVTSAQKNPTAFYLCASIRSPNGNQPQHFGDGTRLSIL.

The V and J genes are TRBV4-1 and TRBJ1-4; D remains ambiguous. The V and J ends lost 0 bases and 4 bases respectively, with 6 bases between them. Germline V gives CDR1 MGHRA, CDR2 YSYEKL. This CDR3 region has 14 residues. The CDR3 loop is CASSQDEGNEKLFF. The CDR3, as DNA: TGCGCCAGCAGCCAAGATGAGGGTAATGAAAAACTGTTTTTT.

The chain links TRBV11-2 to TRBJ1-4; unclear D gene. This CDR3 region has 13 residues. Trimming left V 5 bases short and J 8 bases short, with 12 bases between. The germline V gene has CDR1 SGHAT and CDR2 FQNNGV. CDR3 DNA sequence: TGTGCCAGCAGCATTTACTCCGGCGAAAAACTGTTTTTT. Translated, it gives CASSIYSGEKLFF.

The CDR3 sequence: CASSLGAVLTSTDTQYF. The CDR3 DNA follows: TGCGCCAGCAGCTTGGGGGCAGTCCTTACTAGCACAGATACGCAGTATTTT. This rearrangement joins TRBV5-1 to TRBJ2-3; D is uncertain. The V end lost 0 bases, the J end lost 0 bases, and 14 bases lay between the germline ends. Germline V lookup: CDR1 SGHRS, CDR2 YFSETQ. The CDR3 consists of 17 residues.

The chain joins TRBV7-2 to TRBJ2-5; the match to TRBD2 covers 11 bases. CDR3 length equals 16 residues. Germline V gives CDR1 SGHTA, CDR2 FQGNSA. The junction had 4 bases not matched to a gene; V was cut back by 1 base and J by 3 bases. The CDR3 DNA is TGTGCCAGCAGCTTAGGCCTACTAGCGGGGGAAGAGACCCAGTACTTC. Translated: CASSLGLLAGEETQYF.

In its sample, this clone was seen a few times. The chain links TRBV6-5 to TRBJ2-5; D might be TRBD2 (6 bases). The CDR3 extends over 14 amino acids. The V end was cut by 6 bases, the J end by 2 bases, with 13 bases between. The germline gives CDR1 MNHEY, CDR2 SVGAGI. As DNA, the CDR3 is TGTGCCAGCAGGGCCGGGACTTCGCAAGAGACCCAGTACTTC. Protein sequence: CASRAGTSQETQYF.

The rearrangement joins TRBV10-3 to TRBJ1-4; no clear D. There are 12 residues in the CDR3. The V end lost 10 bases, the J end lost 7 bases, and 13 bases lay between the germline ends. Germline V gene data show CDR1 as ENHRY and CDR2 as SYGVKD. The CDR3 sequence is CATSKDIEKLFF. CDR3 DNA: TGTGCCACTTCCAAGGATATTGAAAAACTGTTTTTT.

This clone occurred once. The chain links TRBV27 to TRBJ2-7; 12 nucleotides match TRBD2. The CDR3 length is 17 residues. Trimming removed 2 bases from V and 1 base from J; junction bases left unmatched: 6. The germline V gene encodes CDR1 MNHEY and CDR2 SMNVEV (reference sequence). The CDR3, as DNA: TGTGCCAGCAGTTTACGGCTAGCGGGGGGGAGATCCTACGAGCAGTACTTC. The encoded protein is CASSLRLAGGRSYEQYF.

The chain recombines TRBV6-2 or TRBV6-3 with TRBJ1-1; D is possibly TRBD1 (6 bases). The V gene's germline CDR1 is MNHEY and CDR2 SVGEGT. V was trimmed by 5 bases and J by 1 base, leaving 8 bases between them. The CDR3 spans 13 residues. CDR3: CASSRTENTEAFF. CDR3 DNA: TGTGCCAGCAGTCGGACAGAGAACACTGAAGCTTTCTTT.

V and J are TRBV7-9 and TRBJ2-4, with 7 bases fitting TRBD2. With 7 bases clipped from V and 5 bases from J, the junction kept 11 bases outside the gene matches. This CDR3 has 15 residues. The germline V gene has CDR1 SEHNR and CDR2 FQNEAQ (reference sequence). This chain's CDR3 is CASTQLAGRENIQYF. The CDR3, as DNA: TGTGCCAGCACCCAACTTGCAGGGAGGGAAAACATTCAGTACTTC.

The chain uses TRBV29-1 and TRBJ1-1; possible D gene TRBD1, 5 bases. CDR3 length equals 12 residues. Trimming removed 3 bases at V and 5 bases at J, with 10 bases between. Germline CDR1 reads SQVTM; CDR2 reads ANQGSEA. As DNA, the CDR3 is TGCAGCGTTGAGTGGGGGGGGACTGAAGCTTTCTTT. It yields the protein CSVEWGGTEAFF.

This clone has only one observation. The V gene is TRBV30, the J gene TRBJ1-6; 9 bases are a match to TRBD1. V shed 2 bases and J 6 bases; nucleotides not matched to a gene: 20. Germline values: CDR1 GTSNPN, CDR2 SVGIG (reference sequence). The CDR3 totals 20 residues. The DNA of the CDR3 is TGTGCCTGGAGTTCTAAGAGAGGACAGGGGTATCGTTTTGGTAATTCACCCCTCCACTTT. Translating gives CAWSSKRGQGYRFGNSPLHF.

This sequence joins TRBV5-1 and TRBJ1-2; the D is unclear. The V and J ends lost 3 bases and 3 bases respectively, with 9 bases between them. The CDR3 is 13 residues long. Germline CDR1 is SGHRS and CDR2 is YFSETQ. The CDR3 region is CASSSDGDYGYTF. DNA for the CDR3: TGCGCCAGCAGCTCAGACGGCGACTATGGCTACACCTTC.

CDR3 region: CASSWTGGQSNQPQHF. The CDR3 DNA follows: TGTGCCAGTAGTTGGACAGGGGGCCAAAGCAATCAGCCCCAGCATTTT. The chain carries TRBV19 and TRBJ1-5; TRBD1 matches 11 bases. The CDR3 is 16 amino acids. Trimming cost V 5 bases and J 1 base; bases outside gene matches: 4. Germline CDR1 reads LNHDA; CDR2 reads SQIVND (reference sequence). Looking up the rest from reference TRBV19 and TRBJ1-5 gives the full variable domain: DGGITQSPKYLFRKEGQNVTLSCEQNLNHDAMYWYRQDPGQGLRLIYYSQIVNDFQKGDIAEGYSVSREKKESFPLTVTSAQKNPTAFYLCASSWTGGQSNQPQHFGDGTRLSIL.

The chain is built from TRBV3-1 (or the pseudogene TRBV3-2) and TRBJ2-5; D ambiguous. V was clipped by 6 bases and J by 1 base, with 3 bases between them. The V gene's germline CDR1 is LGHDT and CDR2 YNNKEL (reference sequence). The CDR3 loop spans 11 amino acids. In DNA form, the CDR3 reads TGTGCCAGCAGTTCCCAAGAGACCCAGTACTTC. Protein: CASSSQETQYF.

The chain couples TRBV9 to TRBJ2-7, with no clear D. Germline loops: CDR1 SGDLS, CDR2 YYNGEE. The ends were cut back, 4 bases at V and 5 bases at J, with 16 bases in the middle. The CDR3 is 14 residues long. For the CDR3, the DNA is TGTGCCAGCAGCCCACGTAGTGTCCTTGACGAGCAGTACTTC. Its protein product is CASSPRSVLDEQYF.

CDR3 sequence (DNA): TGTGCCAGCAGCCCCAGGGACAGGCAGTTTTTTAGCAATCAGCCCCAGCATTTT. Its protein is CASSPRDRQFFSNQPQHF. This rearrangement joins TRBV7-8 to TRBJ1-5; TRBD1 agrees at 8 bases. The CDR3 contains 18 residues. Germline V gene sequence: CDR1 SGHVS, CDR2 FQNEAQ. J was trimmed by 0 bases and V by 5 bases; bases with no gene match: 12.

This rearrangement joins TRBV2 to TRBJ1-2; unclear D gene. Germline V lookup: CDR1 SNHLY, CDR2 FYNNEI. The CDR3 contains 12 residues. V was pared by 8 bases and J by 5 bases, with 12 bases between. CDR3 coding DNA: TGTGCCAGCCCCCGTGGGCCTTATGGCTACACCTTC. It codes for CASPRGPYGYTF.